This T cell receptor beta chain was recovered during a study of blood T cell repertoires in COVID-19. Study at large: The samples span acute and convalescent COVID-19 from the United States, Italy and Spain.

Here immunoSEQ multiplex PCR was the method, and the copy in TCRdb shows in-frame clones only, minus some. Of about 300,000 clones listed, roughly 82% are singletons. This receptor was obtained from a woman aged 50 to 60 with acute or convalescent COVID-19. The specimen sequenced was peripheral blood.

CDR3 region: CASSPSTSGAETQYF. As DNA, the CDR3 is TGTGCCAGCAGCCCCTCGACTAGCGGGGCGGAGACCCAGTACTTC. This rearrangement joins TRBV13 to TRBJ2-5; 11 bases match TRBD2. Germline CDR1 is PRHDT and CDR2 is FYEKMQ (reference sequence). The length of the CDR3 is 15 residues. V was pared by 5 bases and J by 5 bases, with 7 bases of the junction left unmatched.